The T cell receptor (beta chain) under discussion was sequenced for a study of blood T cell repertoires in COVID-19. Here immunoSEQ multiplex PCR was the method, and the copy in TCRdb shows in-frame clones only, minus some. This table has roughly 340,000 clones, 88% appearing once. The clonotype was recovered from an older woman with COVID-19, enrolled during active disease. The specimen sequenced was peripheral blood.

Here the CDR3 reads CASSHSNFERGNYNEQFF. In nucleotides, the CDR3 is TGCGCCAGCAGCCATTCTAATTTCGAGCGGGGGAATTACAATGAGCAGTTCTTC. V usage is TRBV4-1 and J usage is TRBJ2-1; 8 bases match TRBD2. V gave up 3 bases and J gave up 4 bases; unmatched junction bases: 14. Germline V gives CDR1 MGHRA, CDR2 YSYEKL. The CDR3 has 18 amino acids.